The clone carrying this TCR beta chain was observed a single time. The antigen remains unidentified. The sample originates from a study of response to subunit inactivated influenza vaccine. Study-level results: Researchers suggested that each seasonal influenza vaccination recruits few new T cells.

Germline loops: CDR1 SNHLY, CDR2 FYNNEI. V lost 6 bases, J lost 2 bases, and 9 bases lay in between. The CDR3 length is 13 residues. One entry per CDR3 protein, called by TCRdb with MiXCR from the RT-PCR reads. The sample lists roughly 160,000 distinct CDR3 sequences, about 11% seen once, with about a third in the top ten. The source was CD8+ T cells sorted from PBMCs, collected roughly 24 months after vaccination. The TCR was taken from a man between 50 and 75 years old who received an inactivated influenza vaccine. The chain has TRBV2 and TRBJ2-3, with a tentative D call TRBD2 (5 bases). The CDR3 loop reads CASSGLNTDTQYF. The DNA of the CDR3 is TGTGCCAGCAGCGGACTGAACACAGATACGCAGTATTTT.